This paragraph reports one T cell receptor beta chain. The antigen is undetermined. The source of the sample is a study of cytomegalovirus exposure and HLA in healthy donors. Whole-study findings and limits: A later analysis found TCR association rates differed by HLA locus, highest for DRB1 and lowest for HLA-C.

The primer mix had 60 Vbeta and 13 Jbeta primers. Here immunoSEQ multiplex PCR was the method, and the copy in TCRdb shows in-frame clones only, minus some. The sample contains approximately 190,000 clones, roughly 80% of which appear only once. Germline V CDR1 and CDR2: SGHRS, YFSETQ. This CDR3 region has 14 residues. With V trimmed by 3 bases and J by 6 bases, 7 bases remained unmatched. The sequencing sample was made of PBMCs. The chain couples TRBV5-1 to TRBJ2-7; 9 bases line up with TRBD1. The sequence came from a man aged 35-49 years in good health and CMV-seropositive. CDR3 sequence (DNA): TGCGCCAGCAGCTGGCGACAGGGGGTCAGCGAGCAGTACTTC. Translated: CASSWRQGVSEQYF.